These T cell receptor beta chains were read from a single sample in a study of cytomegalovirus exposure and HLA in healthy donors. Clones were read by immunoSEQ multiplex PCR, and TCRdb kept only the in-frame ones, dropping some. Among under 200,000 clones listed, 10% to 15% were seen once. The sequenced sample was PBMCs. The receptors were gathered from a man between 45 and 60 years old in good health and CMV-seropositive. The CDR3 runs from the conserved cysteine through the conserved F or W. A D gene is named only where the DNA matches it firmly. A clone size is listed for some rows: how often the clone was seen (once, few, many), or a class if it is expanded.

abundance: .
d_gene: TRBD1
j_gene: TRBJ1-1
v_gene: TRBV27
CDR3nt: TGTGCCAGCAGTTTCCGGGACAGGGGGCGGACTGAAGCTTTCTTT
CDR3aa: CASSFRDRGRTEAFF

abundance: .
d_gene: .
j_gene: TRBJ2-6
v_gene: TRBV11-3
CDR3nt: TGTGCCAGCAGCCCCGGCGGAAGTAGCTCTGGGGCCAACGTCCTGACTTTC
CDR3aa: CASSPGGSSSGANVLTF

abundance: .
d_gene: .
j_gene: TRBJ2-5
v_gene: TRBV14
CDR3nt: TGTGCCAGCAGCCAAGACAACTGGGGGCGAACCCAGTACTTC
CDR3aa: CASSQDNWGRTQYF

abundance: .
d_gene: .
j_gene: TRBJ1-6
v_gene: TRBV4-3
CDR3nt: TGCGCCAGCAGCCCAGGACAGATTTATAATTCACTCCTCCACTTT
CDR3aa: CASSPGQIYNSLLHF

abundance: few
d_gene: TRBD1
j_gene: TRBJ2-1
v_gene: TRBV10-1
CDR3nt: TGCGCCAGCAGTGACAGGGGGTCCTCTAATGAGCAGTTCTTC
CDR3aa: CASSDRGSSNEQFF

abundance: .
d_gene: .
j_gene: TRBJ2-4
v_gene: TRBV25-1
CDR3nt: TGTGCCAGCAGTGCCTCGGACGGGGGACGGAACATTCAGTACTTC
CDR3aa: CASSASDGGRNIQYF

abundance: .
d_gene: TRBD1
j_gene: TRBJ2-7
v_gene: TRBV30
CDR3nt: TGTGCCTGGAGTGTATGGGACAGGGACTACGAGCAGTACTTC
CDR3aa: CAWSVWDRDYEQYF

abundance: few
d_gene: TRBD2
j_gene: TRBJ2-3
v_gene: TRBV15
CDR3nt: TGTGCCACCAGGCGAGAGCGGGGGGTAGGAGATACGCAGTATTTT
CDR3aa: CATRRERGVGDTQYF

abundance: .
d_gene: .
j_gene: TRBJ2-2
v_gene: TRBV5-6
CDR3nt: TGTGCCAGCAGTTTTGTGGATCAGGGGCGGGCCGGGGAGCTGTTTTTT
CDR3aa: CASSFVDQGRAGELFF

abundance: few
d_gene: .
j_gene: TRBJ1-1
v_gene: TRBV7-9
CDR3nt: TGTGCCAGCAGCTTGGCAGGGGCGCACACTGAAGCTTTCTTT
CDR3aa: CASSLAGAHTEAFF

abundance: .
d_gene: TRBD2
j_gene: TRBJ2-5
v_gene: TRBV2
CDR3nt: TGTGCCAGCAGGTCCGCTAGCGGCCAAGAGACCCAGTACTTC
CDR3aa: CASRSASGQETQYF

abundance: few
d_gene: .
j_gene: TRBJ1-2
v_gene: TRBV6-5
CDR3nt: TGTGCCAGCAGTCCCCGGGGGGGGAGGTATGGCTACACCTTC
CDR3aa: CASSPRGGRYGYTF

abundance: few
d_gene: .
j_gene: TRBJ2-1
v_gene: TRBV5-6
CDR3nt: TGTGCCAGCCAGCAGGGGAATGAGCAGTTCTTC
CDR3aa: CASQQGNEQFF

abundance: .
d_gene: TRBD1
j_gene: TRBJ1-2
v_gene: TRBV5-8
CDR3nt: TGTGCCAGCAACGTGGACAGGGGTTACTATGGCTACACCTTC
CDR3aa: CASNVDRGYYGYTF

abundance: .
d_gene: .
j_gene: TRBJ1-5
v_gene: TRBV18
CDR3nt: TGTGCCAGCTCACAGCAAGAGCATCAGCCCCAGCATTTT
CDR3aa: CASSQQEHQPQHF

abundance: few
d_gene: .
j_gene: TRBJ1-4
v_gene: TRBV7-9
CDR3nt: TGTGCCGGGAGGGGTGCAACTAATGAAAAACTGTTTTTT
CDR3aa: CAGRGATNEKLFF

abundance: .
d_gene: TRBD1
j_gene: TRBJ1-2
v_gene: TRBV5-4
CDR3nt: TGTGCCAGCAGCTTGGACAGGGGGCGTCTGGATGGCTACACCTTC
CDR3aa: CASSLDRGRLDGYTF

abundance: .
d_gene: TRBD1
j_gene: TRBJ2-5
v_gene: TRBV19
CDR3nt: TGTGCCAGTAGTATGGCAGGGGGAGAGACCCAGTACTTC
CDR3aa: CASSMAGGETQYF

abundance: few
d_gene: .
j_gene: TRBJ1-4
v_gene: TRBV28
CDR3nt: TGTGCCAGCTCGGTCGTGGGTGCGGCTAATGAAAAACTGTTTTTT
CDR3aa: CASSVVGAANEKLFF

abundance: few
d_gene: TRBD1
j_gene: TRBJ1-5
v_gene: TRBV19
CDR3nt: TGTGCCAGTAGTCAAGACAGGGCTAGCAATCAGCCCCAGCATTTT
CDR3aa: CASSQDRASNQPQHF

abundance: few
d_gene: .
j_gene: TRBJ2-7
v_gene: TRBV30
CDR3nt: TGTGCCTGGGGCGGGGGAACAGGGGGCTACGAGCAGTACTTC
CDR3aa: CAWGGGTGGYEQYF

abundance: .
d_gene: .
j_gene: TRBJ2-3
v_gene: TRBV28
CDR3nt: TGTGCCAGCAGTCCCTGGACAACCACAGATACGCAGTATTTT
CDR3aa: CASSPWTTTDTQYF

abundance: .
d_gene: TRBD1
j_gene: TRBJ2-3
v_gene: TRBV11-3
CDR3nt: TGTGCCAGCAGCAGGGACAGCCGTTCCACAGATACGCAGTATTTT
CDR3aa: CASSRDSRSTDTQYF

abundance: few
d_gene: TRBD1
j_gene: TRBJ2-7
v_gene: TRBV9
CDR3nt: TGTGCCAGCAGCGGGGGGACAGGAAGCGAGCAGTACTTC
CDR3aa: CASSGGTGSEQYF

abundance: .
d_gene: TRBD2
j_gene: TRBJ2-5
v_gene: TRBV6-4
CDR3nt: TGTGCCAGCAGTGACTCGAGATTCCCTAGCGGGGGGGAGACAATAAGAGAAACCCAGTACTTC
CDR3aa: CASSDSRFPSGGETIRETQYF

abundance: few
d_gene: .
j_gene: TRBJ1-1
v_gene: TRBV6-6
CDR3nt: TGTGCCAGCAGTTTCCCGGACAGTGAAGCTTTCTTT
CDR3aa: CASSFPDSEAFF

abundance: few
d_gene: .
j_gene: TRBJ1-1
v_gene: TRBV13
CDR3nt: TGTGCCAGCAGCTTACCGACGGGGGGGAACACTGAAGCTTTCTTT
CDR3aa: CASSLPTGGNTEAFF

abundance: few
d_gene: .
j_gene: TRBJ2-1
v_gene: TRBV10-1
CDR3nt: TGCGCCAGCAGTAGGGAGCAATACAATGAGCAGTTCTTC
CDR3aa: CASSREQYNEQFF

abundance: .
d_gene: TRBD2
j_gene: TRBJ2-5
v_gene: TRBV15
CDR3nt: TGTGCCACCAGCAGAGTGGCGGGGGTGCCTGAGACCCAGTACTTC
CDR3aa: CATSRVAGVPETQYF

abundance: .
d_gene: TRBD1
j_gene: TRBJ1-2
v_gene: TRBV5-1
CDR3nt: TGCGCCAGCAGCTTGGCCGGGACAGGGTGGGGCTACACCTTC
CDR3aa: CASSLAGTGWGYTF

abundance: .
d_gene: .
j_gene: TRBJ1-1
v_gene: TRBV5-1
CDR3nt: TGCGCCACAGGAGGGACGTCGAACACTGAAGCTTTCTTT
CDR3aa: CATGGTSNTEAFF

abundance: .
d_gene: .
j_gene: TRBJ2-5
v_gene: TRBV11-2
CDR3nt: TGTGCCAGCAGCTTAGTGGCAGGGGCAGGGGCCCAGTACTTC
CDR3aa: CASSLVAGAGAQYF

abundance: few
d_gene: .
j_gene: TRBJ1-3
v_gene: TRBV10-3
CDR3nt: TGTGCCTCCAAGGAGGCCGCCTTCTCTGGAAACACCATATATTTT
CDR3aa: CASKEAAFSGNTIYF

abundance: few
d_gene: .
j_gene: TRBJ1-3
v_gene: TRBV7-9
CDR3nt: TGTGCCAGCACGTACTCCAGGAAAAGGTCTGGAAACACCATATATTTT
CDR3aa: CASTYSRKRSGNTIYF

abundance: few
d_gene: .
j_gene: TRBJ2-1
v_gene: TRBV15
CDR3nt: TGTGCCACCAGCAGGGGGGGTAATGAGCAGTTCTTC
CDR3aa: CATSRGGNEQFF

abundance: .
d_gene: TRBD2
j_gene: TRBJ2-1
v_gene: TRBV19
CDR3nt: TGTGCCAGTGCCCGGACTAGCGGGGGGCCAACCTACAATGAGCAGTTCTTC
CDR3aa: CASARTSGGPTYNEQFF

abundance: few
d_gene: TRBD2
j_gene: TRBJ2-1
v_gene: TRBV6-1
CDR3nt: TGTGCCAGCAGGAGACTAGCGGACAATGAGCAGTTCTTC
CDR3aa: CASRRLADNEQFF

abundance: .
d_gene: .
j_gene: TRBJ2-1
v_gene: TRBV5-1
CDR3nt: TGCGCCAGCAGCTTTGGGGGGATGACCTACAATGAGCAGTTCTTC
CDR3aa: CASSFGGMTYNEQFF

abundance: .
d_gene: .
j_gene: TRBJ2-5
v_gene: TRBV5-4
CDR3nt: TGTGCCTCCAGTTGGGGGGGGCCTGGAGAGACCCAGTACTTC
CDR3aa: CASSWGGPGETQYF

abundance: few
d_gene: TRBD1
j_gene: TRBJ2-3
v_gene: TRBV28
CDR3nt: TGTGCCAGCAGTTCTTCCGGGACAGGGGTTACAGATACGCAGTATTTT
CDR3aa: CASSSSGTGVTDTQYF

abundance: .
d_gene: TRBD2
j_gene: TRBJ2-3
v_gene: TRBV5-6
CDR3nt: TGTGCCAGCAGCTACCTAGCGGGGTACCCCCCAGATACGCAGTATTTT
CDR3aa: CASSYLAGYPPDTQYF

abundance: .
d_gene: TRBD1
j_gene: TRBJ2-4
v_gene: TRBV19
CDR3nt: TGTGCCAGTAGTAGCCGGACAGGGAAAAACATTCAGTACTTC
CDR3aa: CASSSRTGKNIQYF

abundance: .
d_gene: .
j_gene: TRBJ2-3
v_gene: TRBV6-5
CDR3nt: TGTGCCAGCTCCGGGAGACAGAACGGGGATACGCAGTATTTT
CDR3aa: CASSGRQNGDTQYF

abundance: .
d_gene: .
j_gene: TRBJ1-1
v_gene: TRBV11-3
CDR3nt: TGTGCCAGCAGCTTACGGACAGCTGAAGCTTTCTTT
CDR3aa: CASSLRTAEAFF

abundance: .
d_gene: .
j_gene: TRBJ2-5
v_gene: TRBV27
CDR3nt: TGTGCCAGCAGGACTAGTTTGAAGGAGACCCAGTACTTC
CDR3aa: CASRTSLKETQYF

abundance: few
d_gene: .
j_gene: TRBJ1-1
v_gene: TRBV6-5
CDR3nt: TGTGCCAGCAGTGGCTTAAGGTCCGGGATTGAAGCTTTCTTT
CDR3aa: CASSGLRSGIEAFF

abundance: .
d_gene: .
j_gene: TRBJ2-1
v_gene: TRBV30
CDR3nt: TGTGCCTGGAGTGTATCGCAGGTTGTAGAGACCCAGTTCTTC
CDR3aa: CAWSVSQVVETQFF

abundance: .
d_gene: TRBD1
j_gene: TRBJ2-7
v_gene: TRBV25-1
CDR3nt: TGTGCCAGCAGTGCTTCGGACAGGGTCCCTTCAACGTACTTC
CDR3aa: CASSASDRVPSTYF

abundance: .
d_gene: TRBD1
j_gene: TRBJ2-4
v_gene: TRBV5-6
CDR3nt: TGTGCCAGCGCCAGGGGGACCGAAAACATTCAGTACTTC
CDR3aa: CASARGTENIQYF

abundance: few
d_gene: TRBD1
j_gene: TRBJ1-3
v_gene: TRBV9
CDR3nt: TGTGCCAGCAGCCCTTCGCCGGACAGGGGACAAGGAAACACCATATATTTT
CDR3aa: CASSPSPDRGQGNTIYF

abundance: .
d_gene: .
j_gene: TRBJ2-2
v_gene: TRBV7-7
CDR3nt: TGTGCCAGCAGCCTCCTCCACGGGGTCGGGGAGCTGTTTTTT
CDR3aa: CASSLLHGVGELFF

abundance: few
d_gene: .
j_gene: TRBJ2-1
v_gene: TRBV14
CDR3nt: TGTGCCAGCAGCCGGCCTGGGGCCGGCTCCTACAATGAGCAGTTCTTC
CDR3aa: CASSRPGAGSYNEQFF

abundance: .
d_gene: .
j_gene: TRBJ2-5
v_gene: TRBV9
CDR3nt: TGTGCCAGCAGCGTTAGCCCCAGCAAGGGGGAGACCCAGTACTTC
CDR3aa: CASSVSPSKGETQYF

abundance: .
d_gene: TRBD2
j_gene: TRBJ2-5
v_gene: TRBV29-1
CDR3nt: TGCAGCGTTGAATATAGCGGGGGGCTCGGGACCCAGTACTTC
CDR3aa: CSVEYSGGLGTQYF

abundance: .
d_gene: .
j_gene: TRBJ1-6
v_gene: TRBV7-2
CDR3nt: TGTGCCAGCAGCTTATACAGTAATTCACCCCTCCACTTT
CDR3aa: CASSLYSNSPLHF

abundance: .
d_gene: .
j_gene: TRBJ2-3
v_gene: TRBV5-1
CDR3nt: TGCGCCAGCAGCTTGGCCGGGACAAGAATAGATACGCAGTATTTT
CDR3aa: CASSLAGTRIDTQYF

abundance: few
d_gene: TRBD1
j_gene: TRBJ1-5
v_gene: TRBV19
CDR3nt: TGTGCCAGTAGTTCAGTGGTCCAGGGGGCAAGGAATCAGCCCCAGCATTTT
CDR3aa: CASSSVVQGARNQPQHF